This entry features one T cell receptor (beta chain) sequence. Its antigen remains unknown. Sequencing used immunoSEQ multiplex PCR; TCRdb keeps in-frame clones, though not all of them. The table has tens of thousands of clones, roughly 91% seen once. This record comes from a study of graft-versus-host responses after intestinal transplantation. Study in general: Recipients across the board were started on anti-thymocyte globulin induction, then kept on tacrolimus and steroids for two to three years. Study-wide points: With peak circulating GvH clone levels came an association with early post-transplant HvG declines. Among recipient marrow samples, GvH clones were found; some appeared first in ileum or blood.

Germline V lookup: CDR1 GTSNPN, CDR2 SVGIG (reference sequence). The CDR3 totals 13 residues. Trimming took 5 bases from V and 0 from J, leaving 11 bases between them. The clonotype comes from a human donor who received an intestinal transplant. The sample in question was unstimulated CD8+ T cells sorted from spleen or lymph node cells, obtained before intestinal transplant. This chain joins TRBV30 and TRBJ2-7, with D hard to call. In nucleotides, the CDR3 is TGTGCCTGGGAACCACTTAGCTCCTACGAGCAGTACTTC. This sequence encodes CAWEPLSSYEQYF.